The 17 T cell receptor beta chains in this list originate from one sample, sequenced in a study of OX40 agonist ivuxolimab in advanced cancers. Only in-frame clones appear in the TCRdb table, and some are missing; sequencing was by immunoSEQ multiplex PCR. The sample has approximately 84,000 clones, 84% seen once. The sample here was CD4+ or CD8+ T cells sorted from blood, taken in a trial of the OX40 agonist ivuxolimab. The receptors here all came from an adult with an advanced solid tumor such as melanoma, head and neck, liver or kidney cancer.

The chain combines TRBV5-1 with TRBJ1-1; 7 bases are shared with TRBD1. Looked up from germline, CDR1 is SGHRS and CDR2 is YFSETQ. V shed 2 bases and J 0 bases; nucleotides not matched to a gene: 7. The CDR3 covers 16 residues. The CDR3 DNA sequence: TGCGCCAGCAGCTTTGCGGCAGGGGGTATGAACACTGAAGCTTTCTTT. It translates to CASSFAAGGMNTEAFF.

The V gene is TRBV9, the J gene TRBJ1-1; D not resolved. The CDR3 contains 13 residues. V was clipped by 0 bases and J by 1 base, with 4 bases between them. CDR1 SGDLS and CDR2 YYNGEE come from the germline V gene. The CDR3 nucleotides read TGTGCCAGCAGCGTAGGACGGAACACTGAAGCTTTCTTT. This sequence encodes CASSVGRNTEAFF. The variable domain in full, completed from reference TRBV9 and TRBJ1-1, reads DSGVTQTPKHLITATGQRVTLRCSPRSGDLSVYWYQQSLDQGLQFLIQYYNGEERAKGNILERFSAQQFPDLHSELNLSSLELGDSALYFCASSVGRNTEAFFGQGTRLTVV.

The CDR3 nucleotides are TGTGCCAGCAGCTCTTTGGGGGCGTCTAATTCACCCCTCCACTTT. It specifies CASSSLGASNSPLHF. The chain is built from TRBV11-2 and TRBJ1-6, with a weak D call TRBD1 (6 bases). The ends were cut back, 4 bases at V and 6 bases at J, with 13 bases in the middle. The germline V gene has CDR1 SGHAT and CDR2 FQNNGV. There are 15 residues in the CDR3.

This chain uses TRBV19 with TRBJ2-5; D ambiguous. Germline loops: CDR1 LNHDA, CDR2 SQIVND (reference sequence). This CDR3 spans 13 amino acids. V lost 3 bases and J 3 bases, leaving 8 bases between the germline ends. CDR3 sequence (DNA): TGTGCCAGTAGTATTAGTGGGGAAGAGACCCAGTACTTC. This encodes CASSISGEETQYF.

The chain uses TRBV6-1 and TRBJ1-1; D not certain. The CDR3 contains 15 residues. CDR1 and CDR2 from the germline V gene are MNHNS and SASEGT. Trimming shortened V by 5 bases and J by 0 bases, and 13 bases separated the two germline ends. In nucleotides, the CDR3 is TGTGCCAGCAGTTCATACGGACCGGTGAACACTGAAGCTTTCTTT. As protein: CASSSYGPVNTEAFF.

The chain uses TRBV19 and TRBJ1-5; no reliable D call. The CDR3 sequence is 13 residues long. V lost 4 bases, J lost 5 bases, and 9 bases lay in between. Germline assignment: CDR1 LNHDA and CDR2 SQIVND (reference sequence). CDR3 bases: TGTGCCAGTAGTACCCAATCTGATCAGCCCCAGCATTTT. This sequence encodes CASSTQSDQPQHF. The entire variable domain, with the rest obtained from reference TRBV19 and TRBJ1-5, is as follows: DGGITQSPKYLFRKEGQNVTLSCEQNLNHDAMYWYRQDPGQGLRLIYYSQIVNDFQKGDIAEGYSVSREKKESFPLTVTSAQKNPTAFYLCASSTQSDQPQHFGDGTRLSIL.

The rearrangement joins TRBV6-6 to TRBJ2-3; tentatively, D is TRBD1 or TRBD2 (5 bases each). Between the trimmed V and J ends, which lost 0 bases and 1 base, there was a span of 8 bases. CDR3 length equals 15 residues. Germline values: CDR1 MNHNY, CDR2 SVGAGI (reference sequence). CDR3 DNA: TGTGCCAGCAGTTACTCGAGAGGGGGCACAGATACGCAGTATTTT. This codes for CASSYSRGGTDTQYF.

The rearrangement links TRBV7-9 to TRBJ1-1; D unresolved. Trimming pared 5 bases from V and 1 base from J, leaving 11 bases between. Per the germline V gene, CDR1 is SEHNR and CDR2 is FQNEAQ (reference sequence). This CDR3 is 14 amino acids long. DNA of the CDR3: TGTGCCAGCAGCGAGCCAGCCCCGAACACTGAAGCTTTCTTT. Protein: CASSEPAPNTEAFF.

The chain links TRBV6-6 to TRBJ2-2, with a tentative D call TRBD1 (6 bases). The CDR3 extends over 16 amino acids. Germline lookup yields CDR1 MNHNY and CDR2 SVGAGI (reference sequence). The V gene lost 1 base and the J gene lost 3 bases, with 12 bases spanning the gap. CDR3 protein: CASSYYDQGYTGELFF. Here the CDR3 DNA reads TGTGCCAGCAGTTACTACGACCAGGGGTACACCGGGGAGCTGTTTTTT.

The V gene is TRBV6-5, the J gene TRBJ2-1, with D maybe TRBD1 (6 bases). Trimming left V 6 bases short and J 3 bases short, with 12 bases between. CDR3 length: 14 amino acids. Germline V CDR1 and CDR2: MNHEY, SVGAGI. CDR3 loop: CASRRQGNYNEQFF. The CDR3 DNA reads TGTGCCAGCAGGAGGCAGGGGAACTACAATGAGCAGTTCTTC.

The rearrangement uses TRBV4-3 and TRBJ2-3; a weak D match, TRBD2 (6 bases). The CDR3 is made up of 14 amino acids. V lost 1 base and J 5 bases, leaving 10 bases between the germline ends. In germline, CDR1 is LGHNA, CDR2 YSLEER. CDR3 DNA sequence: TGCGCCAGCAGCCAAGGCCAGGGAGGAGATACGCAGTATTTT. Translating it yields CASSQGQGGDTQYF.

DNA of the CDR3: TGTGCCAGCAGCCGGGGGGGTGTCCCCTGGGCTAACACTGAAGCTTTCTTT. It is translated as CASSRGGVPWANTEAFF. The chain joins TRBV5-4 to TRBJ1-1, with D perhaps TRBD1 (5 bases). The germline CDR1 and CDR2 sequences are SGHNT and YYREEE (reference sequence). V was shortened by 4 bases and J by 2 bases, with 21 bases between the two germline ends. The CDR3 length is 17 residues.

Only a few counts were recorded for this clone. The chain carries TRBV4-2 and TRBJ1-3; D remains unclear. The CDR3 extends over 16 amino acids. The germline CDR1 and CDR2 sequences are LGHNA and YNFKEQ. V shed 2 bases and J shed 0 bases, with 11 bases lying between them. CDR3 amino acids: CASSQSRTVSGNTIYF. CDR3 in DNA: TGTGCCAGCAGCCAATCTAGGACCGTCTCTGGAAACACCATATATTTT.

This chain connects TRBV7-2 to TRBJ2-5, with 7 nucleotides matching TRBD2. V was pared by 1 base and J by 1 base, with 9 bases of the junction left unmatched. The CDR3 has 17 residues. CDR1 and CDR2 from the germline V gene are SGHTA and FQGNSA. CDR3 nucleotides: TGTGCCAGCAGCTTAGGTGGTGTCGGGGGGACCCAAGAGACCCAGTACTTC. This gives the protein CASSLGGVGGTQETQYF.

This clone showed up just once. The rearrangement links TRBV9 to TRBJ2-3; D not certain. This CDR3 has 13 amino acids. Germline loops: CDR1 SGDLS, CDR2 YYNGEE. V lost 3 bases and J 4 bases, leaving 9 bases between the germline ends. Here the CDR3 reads CASSAQASDTQYF. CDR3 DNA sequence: TGTGCCAGCAGCGCGCAGGCTTCAGATACGCAGTATTTT.

This chain's CDR3 is CASSVGQGLNQPQHF. As DNA, the CDR3 is TGTGCCAGCAGCGTCGGACAGGGCCTCAATCAGCCCCAGCATTTT. The V call is TRBV6-6, the J call TRBJ1-5, with TRBD1 matching over 8 bases. Trimming at V came to 6 bases and at J to 3 bases, leaving 7 bases not matched to a gene. Looked up from germline, CDR1 is MNHNY and CDR2 is SVGAGI (reference sequence). The CDR3 spans 15 residues.

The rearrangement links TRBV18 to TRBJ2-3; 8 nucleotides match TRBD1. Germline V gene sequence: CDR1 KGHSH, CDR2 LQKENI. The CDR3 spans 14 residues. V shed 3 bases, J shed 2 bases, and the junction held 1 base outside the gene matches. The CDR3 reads CASSPTGDTDTQYF. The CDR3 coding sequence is TGTGCCAGCTCACCGACAGGGGACACAGATACGCAGTATTTT. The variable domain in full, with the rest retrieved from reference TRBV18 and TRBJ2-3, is NAGVMQNPRHLVRRRGQEARLRCSPMKGHSHVYWYRQLPEEGLKFMVYLQKENIIDESGMPKERFSAEFPKEGPSILRIQQVVRGDSAAYFCASSPTGDTDTQYFGPGTRLTVL.